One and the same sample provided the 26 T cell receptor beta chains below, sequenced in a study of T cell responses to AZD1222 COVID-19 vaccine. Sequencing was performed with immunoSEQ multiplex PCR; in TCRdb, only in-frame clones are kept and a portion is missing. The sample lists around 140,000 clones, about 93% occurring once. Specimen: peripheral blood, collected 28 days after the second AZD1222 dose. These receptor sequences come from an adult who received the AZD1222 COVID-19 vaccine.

CDR3 sequence reads: CASSRYARGPYEQYF. In DNA, the CDR3 is TGCGCCAGCAGCCGCTACGCCAGGGGGCCCTACGAGCAGTACTTC. The chain couples TRBV4-3 to TRBJ2-7; 8 bases agree with TRBD1. The germline gives CDR1 LGHNA, CDR2 YSLEER. Trimming took 4 bases from V and 2 from J; bases not matched to a gene: 7. This CDR3 region has 15 residues.

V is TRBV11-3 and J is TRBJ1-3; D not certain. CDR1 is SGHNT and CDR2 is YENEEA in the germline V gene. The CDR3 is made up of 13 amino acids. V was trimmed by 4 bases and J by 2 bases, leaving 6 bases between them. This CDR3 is CASSSSPGNTIYF. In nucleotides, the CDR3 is TGTGCCAGCAGCTCCTCCCCTGGAAACACCATATATTTT.

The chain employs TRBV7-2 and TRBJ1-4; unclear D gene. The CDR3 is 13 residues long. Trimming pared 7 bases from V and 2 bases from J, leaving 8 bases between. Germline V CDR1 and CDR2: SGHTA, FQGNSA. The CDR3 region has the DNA TGTGCCAGCACCTTCAGGACTAATGAAAAACTGTTTTTT. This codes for CASTFRTNEKLFF.

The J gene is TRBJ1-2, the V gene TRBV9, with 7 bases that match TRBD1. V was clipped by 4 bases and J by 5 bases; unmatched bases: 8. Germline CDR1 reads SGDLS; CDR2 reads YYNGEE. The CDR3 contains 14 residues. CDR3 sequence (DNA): TGTGCCAGCAGCCCCTCCGGGACAGAGTATGGCTACACCTTC. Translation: CASSPSGTEYGYTF.

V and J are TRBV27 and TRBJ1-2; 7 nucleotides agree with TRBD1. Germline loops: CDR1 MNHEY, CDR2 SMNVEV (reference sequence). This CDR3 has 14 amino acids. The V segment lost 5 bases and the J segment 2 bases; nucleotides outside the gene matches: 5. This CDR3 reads CASSDRASNYGYTF. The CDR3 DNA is TGTGCCAGCAGTGACAGGGCCTCAAACTATGGCTACACCTTC.

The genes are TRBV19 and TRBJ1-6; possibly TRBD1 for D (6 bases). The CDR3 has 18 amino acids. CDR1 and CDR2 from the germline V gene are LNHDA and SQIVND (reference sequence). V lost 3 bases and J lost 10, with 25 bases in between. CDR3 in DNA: TGTGCCAGTAGTATGTTGTTTGATAGGCAGGGGCTGGGATCACCCCTCCACTTT. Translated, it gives CASSMLFDRQGLGSPLHF.

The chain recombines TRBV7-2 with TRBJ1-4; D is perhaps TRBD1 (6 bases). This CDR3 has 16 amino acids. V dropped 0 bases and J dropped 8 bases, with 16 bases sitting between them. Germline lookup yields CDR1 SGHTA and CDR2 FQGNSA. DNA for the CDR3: TGTGCCAGCAGCTTAGCTTTACAGGGAGGTAGGGAAAAACTGTTTTTT. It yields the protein CASSLALQGGREKLFF.

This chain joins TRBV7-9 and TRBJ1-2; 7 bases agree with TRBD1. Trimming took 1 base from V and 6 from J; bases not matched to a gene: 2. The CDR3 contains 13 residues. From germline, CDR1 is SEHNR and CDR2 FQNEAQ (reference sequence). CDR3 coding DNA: TGTGCCAGCAGCTTAGGACAGGGTAATGGCTACACCTTC. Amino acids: CASSLGQGNGYTF.

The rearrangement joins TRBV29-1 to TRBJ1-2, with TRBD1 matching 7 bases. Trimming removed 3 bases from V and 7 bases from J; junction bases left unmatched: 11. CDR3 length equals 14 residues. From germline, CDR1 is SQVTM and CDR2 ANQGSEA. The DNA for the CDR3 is TGCAGCGTTGATCCGGCAGGGGGGAGACGTGGCTACACCTTC. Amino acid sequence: CSVDPAGGRRGYTF.

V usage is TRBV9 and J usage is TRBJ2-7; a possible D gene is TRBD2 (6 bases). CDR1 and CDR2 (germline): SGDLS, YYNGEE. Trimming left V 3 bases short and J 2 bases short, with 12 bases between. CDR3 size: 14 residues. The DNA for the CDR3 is TGTGCCAGCAGCGCCTCCCCGGGGGCCTACGAGCAGTACTTC. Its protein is CASSASPGAYEQYF.

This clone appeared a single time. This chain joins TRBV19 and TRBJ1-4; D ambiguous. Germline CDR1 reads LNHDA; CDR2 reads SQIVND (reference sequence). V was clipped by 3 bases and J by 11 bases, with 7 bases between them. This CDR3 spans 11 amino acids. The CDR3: CASSIRRKLFF. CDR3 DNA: TGTGCCAGTAGTATTCGTCGGAAACTGTTTTTT.

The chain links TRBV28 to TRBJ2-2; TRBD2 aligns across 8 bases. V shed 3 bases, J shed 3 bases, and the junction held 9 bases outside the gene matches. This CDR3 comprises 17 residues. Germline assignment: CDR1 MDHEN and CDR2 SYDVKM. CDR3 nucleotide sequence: TGTGCCAGCAGTTTGCTCCGCGGGAGGACTTACACCGGGGAGCTGTTTTTT. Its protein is CASSLLRGRTYTGELFF.

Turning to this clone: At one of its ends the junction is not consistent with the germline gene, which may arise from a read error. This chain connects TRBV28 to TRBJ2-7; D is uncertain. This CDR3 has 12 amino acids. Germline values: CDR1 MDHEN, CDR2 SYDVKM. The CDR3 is CASSLPWGFWAF. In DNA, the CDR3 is TGTGCCAGCAGTCTTCCTTGGGGTTTCTGGGCCTTC. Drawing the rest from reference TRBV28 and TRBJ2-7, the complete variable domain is DVKVTQSSRYLVKRTGEKVFLECVQDMDHENMFWYRQDPGLGLRLIYFSYDVKMKEKGDIPEGYSVSREKKERFSLILESASTNQTSMYLCASSLPWGFWAFGPGTRLTVT.

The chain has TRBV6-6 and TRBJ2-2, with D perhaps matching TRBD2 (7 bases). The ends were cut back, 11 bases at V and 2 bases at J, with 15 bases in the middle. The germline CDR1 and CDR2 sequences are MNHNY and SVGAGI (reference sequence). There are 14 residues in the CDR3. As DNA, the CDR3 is TGTGCCTCCAAGGGGGGGGGTAACACCGGGGAGCTGTTTTTT. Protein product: CASKGGGNTGELFF.

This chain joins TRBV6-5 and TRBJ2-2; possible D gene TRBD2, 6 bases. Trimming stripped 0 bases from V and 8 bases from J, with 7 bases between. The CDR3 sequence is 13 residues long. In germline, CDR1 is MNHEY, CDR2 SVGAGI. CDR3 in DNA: TGTGCCAGCAGTTACTCGGGAGGAGGGGAGCTGTTTTTT. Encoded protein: CASSYSGGGELFF.

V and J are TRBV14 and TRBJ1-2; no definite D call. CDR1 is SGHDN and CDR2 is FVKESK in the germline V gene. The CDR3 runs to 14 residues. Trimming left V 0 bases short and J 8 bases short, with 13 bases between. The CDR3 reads CASSQDFRGSGYTF. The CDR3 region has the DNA TGTGCCAGCAGCCAAGATTTCCGGGGTTCCGGCTACACCTTC. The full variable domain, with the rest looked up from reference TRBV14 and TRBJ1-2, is EAGVTQFPSHSVIEKGQTVTLRCDPISGHDNLYWYRRVMGKEIKFLLHFVKESKQDESGMPNNRFLAERTGGTYSTLKVQPAELEDSGVYFCASSQDFRGSGYTFGSGTRLTVV.

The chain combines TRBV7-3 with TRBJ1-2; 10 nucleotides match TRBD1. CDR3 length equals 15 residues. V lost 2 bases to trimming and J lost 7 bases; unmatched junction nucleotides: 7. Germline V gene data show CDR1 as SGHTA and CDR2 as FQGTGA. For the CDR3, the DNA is TGTGCCAGCAGCTTATTGACAGGGGGCATGGGTGGCTACACCTTC. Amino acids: CASSLLTGGMGGYTF.

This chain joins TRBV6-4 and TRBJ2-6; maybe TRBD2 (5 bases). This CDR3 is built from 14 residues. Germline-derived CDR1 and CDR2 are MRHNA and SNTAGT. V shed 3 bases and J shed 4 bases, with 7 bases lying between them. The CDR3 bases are TGTGCCAGCAGTGAGAGGGCCGGGGCCAACGTCCTGACTTTC. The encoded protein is CASSERAGANVLTF.

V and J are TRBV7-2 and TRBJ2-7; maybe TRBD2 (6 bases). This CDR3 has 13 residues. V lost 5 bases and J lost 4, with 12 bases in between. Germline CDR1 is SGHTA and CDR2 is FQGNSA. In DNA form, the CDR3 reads TGTGCCAGCAGCAGTCGCGGGGCTTACGAGCAGTACTTC. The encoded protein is CASSSRGAYEQYF.

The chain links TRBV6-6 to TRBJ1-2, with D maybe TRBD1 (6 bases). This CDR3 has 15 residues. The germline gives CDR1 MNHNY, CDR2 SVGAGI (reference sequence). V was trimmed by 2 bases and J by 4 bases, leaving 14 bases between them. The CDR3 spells CASSYLPGHPYGYTF. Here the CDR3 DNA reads TGTGCCAGCAGTTACCTCCCGGGACACCCCTATGGCTACACCTTC.

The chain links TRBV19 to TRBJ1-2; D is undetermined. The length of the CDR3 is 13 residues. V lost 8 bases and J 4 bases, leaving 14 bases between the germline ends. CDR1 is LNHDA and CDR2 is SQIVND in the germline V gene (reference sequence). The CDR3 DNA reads TGTGCCAGTTCCCCGGGGATCGGCTATGGCTACACCTTC. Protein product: CASSPGIGYGYTF. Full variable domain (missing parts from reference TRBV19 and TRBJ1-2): DGGITQSPKYLFRKEGQNVTLSCEQNLNHDAMYWYRQDPGQGLRLIYYSQIVNDFQKGDIAEGYSVSREKKESFPLTVTSAQKNPTAFYLCASSPGIGYGYTFGSGTRLTVV.

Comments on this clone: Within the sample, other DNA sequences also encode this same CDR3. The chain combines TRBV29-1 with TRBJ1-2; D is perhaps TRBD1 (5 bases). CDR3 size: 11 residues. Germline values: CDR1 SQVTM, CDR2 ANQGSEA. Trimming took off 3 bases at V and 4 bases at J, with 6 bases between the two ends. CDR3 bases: TGCAGCGTTGAGGGGGGCTATGGCTACACCTTC. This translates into CSVEGGYGYTF.

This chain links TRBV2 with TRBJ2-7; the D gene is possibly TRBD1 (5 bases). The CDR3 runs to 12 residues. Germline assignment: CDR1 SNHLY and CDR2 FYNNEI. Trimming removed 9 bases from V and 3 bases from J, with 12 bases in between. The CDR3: CASLVGDYEQYF. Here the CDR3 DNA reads TGTGCCAGTCTGGTAGGGGACTACGAGCAGTACTTC.

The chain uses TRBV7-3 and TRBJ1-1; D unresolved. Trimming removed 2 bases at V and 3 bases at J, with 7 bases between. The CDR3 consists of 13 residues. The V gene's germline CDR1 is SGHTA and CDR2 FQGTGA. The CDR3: CASSLDEDTEAFF. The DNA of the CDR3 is TGTGCCAGCAGCTTAGACGAGGACACTGAAGCTTTCTTT.

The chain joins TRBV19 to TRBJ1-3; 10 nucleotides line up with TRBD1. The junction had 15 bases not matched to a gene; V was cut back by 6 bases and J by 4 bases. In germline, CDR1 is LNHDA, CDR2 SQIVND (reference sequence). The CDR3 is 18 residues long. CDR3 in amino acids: CASRFRDRGPLVGNTIYF. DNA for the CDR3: TGTGCCAGTAGGTTCCGGGACAGGGGACCTTTAGTAGGAAACACCATATATTTT.

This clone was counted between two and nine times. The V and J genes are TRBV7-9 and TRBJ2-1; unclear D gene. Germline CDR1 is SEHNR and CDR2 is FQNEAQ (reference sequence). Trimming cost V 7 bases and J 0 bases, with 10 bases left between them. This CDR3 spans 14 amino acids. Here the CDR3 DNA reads TGTGCCAGCACGCCCGCGGCCTCCTACAATGAGCAGTTCTTC. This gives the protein CASTPAASYNEQFF.